This entry features one T cell receptor beta chain sequence. The sample is drawn from a study of blood T cell repertoires in COVID-19. Whole-study context: T cells, B-cell-depleted T cells, or PBMCs supplied cDNA or gDNA.

Germline V gives CDR1 SGHDN, CDR2 FVKESK. The CDR3 covers 14 residues. Trimming cost V 6 bases and J 6 bases; bases outside gene matches: 6. Assay: immunoSEQ multiplex PCR; the TCRdb copy retains only in-frame clones and omits some. The sample yields roughly 120,000 clones, 90% seen once. This receptor was taken from a human donor with active COVID-19. The donor label of this sample is uncertain. The specimen was peripheral blood. The V and J genes are TRBV14 and TRBJ2-2; TRBD2 agrees at 8 bases. The CDR3 sequence is CASRGLAGSGELFF. CDR3 in DNA: TGTGCCAGCAGAGGTTTAGCGGGGTCCGGGGAGCTGTTTTTT. The full variable domain, its missing parts supplied by reference TRBV14 and TRBJ2-2, is EAGVTQFPSHSVIEKGQTVTLRCDPISGHDNLYWYRRVMGKEIKFLLHFVKESKQDESGMPNNRFLAERTGGTYSTLKVQPAELEDSGVYFCASRGLAGSGELFFGEGSRLTVL.